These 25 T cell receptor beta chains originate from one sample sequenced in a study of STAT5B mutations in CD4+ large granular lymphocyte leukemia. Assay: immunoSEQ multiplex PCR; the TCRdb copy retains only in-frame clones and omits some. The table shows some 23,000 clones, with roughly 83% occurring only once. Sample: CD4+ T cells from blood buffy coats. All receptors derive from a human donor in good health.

CDR3 sequence (DNA): TGCGCCAGCAGCCGGGGACAGTCTCCAACTAATGAAAAACTGTTTTTT. Its protein is CASSRGQSPTNEKLFF. The chain recombines TRBV4-1 with TRBJ1-4; 7 positions match TRBD1. Unmatched junction bases numbered 5, after V lost 4 bases and J lost 0 bases. Germline V gene data show CDR1 as MGHRA and CDR2 as YSYEKL. The CDR3 is 16 amino acids.

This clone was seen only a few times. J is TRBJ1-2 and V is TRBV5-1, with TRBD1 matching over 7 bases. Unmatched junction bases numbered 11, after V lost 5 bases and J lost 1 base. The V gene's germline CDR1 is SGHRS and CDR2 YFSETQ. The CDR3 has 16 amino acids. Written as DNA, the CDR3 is TGCGCCAGCAGACCTTCTCCGGGACAGATTAACTATGGCTACACCTTC. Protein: CASRPSPGQINYGYTF.

DNA for the CDR3: TGTGCCAGCAGGGGGGGGCTGGGCTATGGCTACACCTTC. This codes for CASRGGLGYGYTF. The genes are TRBV6-5 and TRBJ1-2; a possible D gene is TRBD1 (6 bases). V lost 6 bases and J 4 bases, leaving 12 bases between the germline ends. The germline V gene has CDR1 MNHEY and CDR2 SVGAGI. This CDR3 contains 13 residues.

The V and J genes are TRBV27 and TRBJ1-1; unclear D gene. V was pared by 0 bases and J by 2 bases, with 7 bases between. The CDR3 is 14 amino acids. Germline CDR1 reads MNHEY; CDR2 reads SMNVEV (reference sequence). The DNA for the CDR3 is TGTGCCAGCAGTTTATCTGCGGTTAACACTGAAGCTTTCTTT. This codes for CASSLSAVNTEAFF.

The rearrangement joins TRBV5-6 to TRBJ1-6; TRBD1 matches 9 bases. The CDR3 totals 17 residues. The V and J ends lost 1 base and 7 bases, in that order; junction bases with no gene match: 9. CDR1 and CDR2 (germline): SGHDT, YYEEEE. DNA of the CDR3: TGTGCCAGCAGCTTGCGATGGGGGACAGGGTACAATTCACCCCTCCACTTT. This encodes CASSLRWGTGYNSPLHF.

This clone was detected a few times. The DNA of the CDR3 is TGTGCCAGCAGCCCCATTCGAAAGGACTATGGCTACACCTTC. This codes for CASSPIRKDYGYTF. V is TRBV2 and J is TRBJ1-2; D is uncertain. The germline V gene encodes CDR1 SNHLY and CDR2 FYNNEI. Trimming shortened V by 6 bases and J by 3 bases, and 14 bases separated the two germline ends. The CDR3 has 14 residues. The whole variable domain, filled in from reference TRBV2 and TRBJ1-2, reads EPEVTQTPSHQVTQMGQEVILRCVPISNHLYFYWYRQILGQKVEFLVSFYNNEISEKSEIFDDQFSVERPDGSNFTLKIRSTKLEDSAMYFCASSPIRKDYGYTFGSGTRLTVV.

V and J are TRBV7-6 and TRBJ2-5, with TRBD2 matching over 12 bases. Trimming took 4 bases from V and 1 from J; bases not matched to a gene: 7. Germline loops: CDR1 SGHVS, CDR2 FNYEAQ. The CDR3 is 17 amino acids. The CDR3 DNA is TGTGCCAGCAGCTCACTCGGACTAGCGGGATCCCAAGAGACCCAGTACTTC. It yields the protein CASSSLGLAGSQETQYF.

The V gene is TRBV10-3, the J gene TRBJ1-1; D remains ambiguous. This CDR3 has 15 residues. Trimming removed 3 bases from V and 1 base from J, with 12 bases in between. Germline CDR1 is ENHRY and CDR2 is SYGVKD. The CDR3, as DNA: TGTGCCATCAGTGAATCCCCGGACCCGAACACTGAAGCTTTCTTT. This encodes CAISESPDPNTEAFF.

The DNA of the CDR3 is TGTGCCAGCAGTTCCCCCGAGGATAGCACAGATACGCAGTATTTT. Translation gives CASSSPEDSTDTQYF. The chain joins TRBV6-5 to TRBJ2-3; D gene ambiguous. CDR1 MNHEY and CDR2 SVGAGI come from the germline V gene. Trimming removed 4 bases from V and 0 bases from J, with 11 bases in between. The CDR3 has 15 amino acids.

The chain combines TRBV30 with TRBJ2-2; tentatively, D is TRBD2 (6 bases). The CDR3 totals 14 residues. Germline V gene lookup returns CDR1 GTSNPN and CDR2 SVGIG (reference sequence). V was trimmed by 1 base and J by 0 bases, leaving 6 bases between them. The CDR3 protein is CAWSGGANTGELFF. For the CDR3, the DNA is TGTGCCTGGAGTGGGGGGGCGAACACCGGGGAGCTGTTTTTT.

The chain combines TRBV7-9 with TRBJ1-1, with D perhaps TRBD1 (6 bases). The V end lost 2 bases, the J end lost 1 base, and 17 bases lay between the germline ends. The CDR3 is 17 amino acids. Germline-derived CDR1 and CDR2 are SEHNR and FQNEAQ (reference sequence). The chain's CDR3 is CASSLTQYPRGNTEAFF. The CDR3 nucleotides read TGTGCCAGCAGCTTAACGCAATACCCCAGGGGGAACACTGAAGCTTTCTTT.

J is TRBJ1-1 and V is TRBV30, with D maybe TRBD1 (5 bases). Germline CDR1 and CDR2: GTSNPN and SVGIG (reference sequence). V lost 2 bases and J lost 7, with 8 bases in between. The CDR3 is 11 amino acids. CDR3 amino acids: CAWSSGLEAFF. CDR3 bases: TGTGCCTGGAGTTCGGGACTTGAAGCTTTCTTT. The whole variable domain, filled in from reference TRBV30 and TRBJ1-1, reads SQTIHQWPATLVQPVGSPLSLECTVEGTSNPNLYWYRQAAGRGLQLLFYSVGIGQISSEVPQNLSASRPQDRQFILSSKKLLLSDSGFYLCAWSSGLEAFFGQGTRLTVV.

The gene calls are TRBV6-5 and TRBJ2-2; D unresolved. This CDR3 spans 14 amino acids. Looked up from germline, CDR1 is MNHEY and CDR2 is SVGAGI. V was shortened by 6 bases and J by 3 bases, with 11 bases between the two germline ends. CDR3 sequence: CASRITRDTGELFF. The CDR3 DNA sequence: TGTGCCAGCAGGATAACCCGGGACACCGGGGAGCTGTTTTTT.

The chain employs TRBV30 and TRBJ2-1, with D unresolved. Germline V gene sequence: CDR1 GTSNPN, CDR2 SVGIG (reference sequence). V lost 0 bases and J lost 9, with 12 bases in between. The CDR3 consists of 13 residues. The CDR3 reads CAWSVRSVGEQFF. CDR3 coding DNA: TGTGCCTGGAGTGTAAGATCGGTAGGTGAGCAGTTCTTC.

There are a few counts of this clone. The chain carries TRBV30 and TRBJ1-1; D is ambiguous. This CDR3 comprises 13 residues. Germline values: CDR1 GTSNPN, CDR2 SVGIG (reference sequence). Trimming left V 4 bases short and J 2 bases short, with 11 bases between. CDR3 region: CAWKSNRNTEAFF. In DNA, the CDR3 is TGTGCCTGGAAATCCAACAGAAACACTGAAGCTTTCTTT.

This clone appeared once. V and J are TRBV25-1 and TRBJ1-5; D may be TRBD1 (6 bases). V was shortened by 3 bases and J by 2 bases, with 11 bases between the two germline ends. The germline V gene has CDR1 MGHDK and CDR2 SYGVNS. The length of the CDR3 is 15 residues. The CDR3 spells CASSDMGAGNQPQHF. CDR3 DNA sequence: TGTGCCAGCAGTGATATGGGGGCAGGCAATCAGCCCCAGCATTTT.

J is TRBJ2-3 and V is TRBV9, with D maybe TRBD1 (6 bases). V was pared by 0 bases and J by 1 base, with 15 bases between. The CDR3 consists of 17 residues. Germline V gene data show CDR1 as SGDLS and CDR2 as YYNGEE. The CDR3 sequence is CASSVGGLPAGTDTQYF. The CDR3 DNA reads TGTGCCAGCAGCGTAGGGGGGCTACCGGCGGGCACAGATACGCAGTATTTT.

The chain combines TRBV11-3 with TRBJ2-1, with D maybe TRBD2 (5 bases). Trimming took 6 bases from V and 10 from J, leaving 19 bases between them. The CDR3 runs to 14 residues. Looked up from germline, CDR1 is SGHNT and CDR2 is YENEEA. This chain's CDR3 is CASSPPVWRVEQFF. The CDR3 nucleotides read TGTGCCAGCAGTCCCCCAGTCTGGCGGGTGGAGCAGTTCTTC.

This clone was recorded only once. CDR3 DNA sequence: TGCGCCAGCAGCTCGGGCATAGGGGGCTATGGCTACACCTTC. It encodes CASSSGIGGYGYTF. The chain links TRBV5-1 to TRBJ1-2; the D gene is possibly TRBD1 (6 bases). V was shortened by 3 bases and J by 4 bases, with 13 bases between the two germline ends. CDR1 is SGHRS and CDR2 is YFSETQ in the germline V gene. The CDR3 has 14 residues.

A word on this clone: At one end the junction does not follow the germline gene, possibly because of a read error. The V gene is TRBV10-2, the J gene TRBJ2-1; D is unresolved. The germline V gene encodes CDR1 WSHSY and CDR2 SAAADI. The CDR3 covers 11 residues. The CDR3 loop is CATSPVPEQFF. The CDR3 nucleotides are TGCGCCACCAGTCCCGTACCGGAGCAGTTCTTC.

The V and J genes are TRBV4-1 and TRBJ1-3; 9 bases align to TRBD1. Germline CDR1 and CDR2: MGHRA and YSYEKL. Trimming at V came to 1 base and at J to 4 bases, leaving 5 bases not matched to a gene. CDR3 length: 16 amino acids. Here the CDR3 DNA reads TGCGCCAGCAGCCAAGTTCCGACAGGGGGAGGAAACACCATATATTTT. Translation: CASSQVPTGGGNTIYF.

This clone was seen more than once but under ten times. CDR3 loop: CSAQAVRDGELFF. Written as DNA, the CDR3 is TGCAGCGCCCAGGCGGTGAGGGACGGGGAGCTGTTTTTT. The gene calls are TRBV29-1 and TRBJ2-2, with D maybe TRBD2 (5 bases). This CDR3 is built from 13 residues. Germline V gives CDR1 SQVTM, CDR2 ANQGSEA. Trimming pared 7 bases from V and 7 bases from J, leaving 16 bases between.

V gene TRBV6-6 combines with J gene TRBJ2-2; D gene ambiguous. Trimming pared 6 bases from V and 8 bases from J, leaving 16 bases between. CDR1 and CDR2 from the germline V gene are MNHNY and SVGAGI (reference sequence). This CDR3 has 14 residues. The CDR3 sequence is CASSPTRPGGELFF. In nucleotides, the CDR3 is TGTGCCAGCAGCCCGACTCGGCCTGGTGGGGAGCTGTTTTTT.

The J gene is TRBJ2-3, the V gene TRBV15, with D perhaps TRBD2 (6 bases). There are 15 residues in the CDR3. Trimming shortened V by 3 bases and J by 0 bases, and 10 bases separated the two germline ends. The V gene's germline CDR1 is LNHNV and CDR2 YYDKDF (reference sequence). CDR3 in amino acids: CATSSRLGSTDTQYF. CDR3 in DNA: TGTGCCACCAGCAGCCGACTAGGAAGCACAGATACGCAGTATTTT.

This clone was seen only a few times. CDR3 loop: CASRRDRATFEQYF. The CDR3 DNA reads TGTGCCAGCAGGCGGGACAGAGCTACGTTCGAGCAGTACTTC. The chain joins TRBV27 to TRBJ2-7; D is perhaps TRBD1 (7 bases). This CDR3 has 14 residues. Germline V CDR1 and CDR2: MNHEY, SMNVEV (reference sequence). V was clipped by 6 bases and J by 6 bases, with 18 bases between them.